This T cell receptor beta chain was observed in a study of blood T cell repertoires in COVID-19. At the level of the study: COVID-19 samples, acute and convalescent, were from the United States, Italy and Spain.

With 5 bases clipped from V and 2 bases from J, the junction kept 8 bases outside the gene matches. In germline, CDR1 is SEHNR, CDR2 FQNEAQ (reference sequence). This CDR3 has 16 amino acids. Original processing methods: The authors estimated nucleated cell counts from reference gene primer amplification. Assay: immunoSEQ multiplex PCR; the TCRdb copy retains only in-frame clones and omits some. The V and J calls and clone size are taken from that table; D and trimming were inferred from the DNA. The profile shows approximately 120,000 clones, around 70% of them singletons. The sequence derives from a man aged 60-69 years with acute or convalescent COVID-19. Sequencing was performed on peripheral blood. The rearrangement uses TRBV7-9 and TRBJ2-3; 9 bases match TRBD2. The CDR3 DNA follows: TGTGCCAGCAGCCCCCTGCCTAGCGGGGTCACAGATACGCAGTATTTT. Translating gives CASSPLPSGVTDTQYF.